What follows are 13 T cell receptor beta chains derived from one specimen sequenced in a study of T cell responses to AZD1222 COVID-19 vaccine. TCRdb's copy holds only in-frame clones and misses some; the assay was immunoSEQ multiplex PCR. The repertoire consists of 79,000 or so clones, with more than 70% occurring once and the leading ten covering roughly 5.3%. The input for sequencing was peripheral blood, taken 28 days after the second AZD1222 dose. The receptors stem from an adult who received the AZD1222 COVID-19 vaccine.

V is TRBV6-5 and J is TRBJ1-2, with D possibly TRBD1 on 5 matching bases. The CDR3 has 12 amino acids. The germline CDR1 and CDR2 sequences are MNHEY and SVGAGI. V gave up 7 bases and J gave up 4 bases, with 10 bases separating them. As DNA, the CDR3 is TGTGCCAGCAATCAGGGTGGCTATGGCTACACCTTC. This gives the protein CASNQGGYGYTF.

J is TRBJ1-2 and V is TRBV25-1, with D unresolved. Trimming left V 1 base short and J 0 bases short, with 9 bases between. The CDR3 extends over 15 amino acids. CDR1 is MGHDK and CDR2 is SYGVNS in the germline V gene. DNA for the CDR3: TGTGCCAGCAGTGAATCCTCAATCTCTAACTATGGCTACACCTTC. It yields the protein CASSESSISNYGYTF.

The chain is built from TRBV24-1 and TRBJ2-7, with TRBD2 as a possible D gene (7 bases). Germline CDR1 KGHDR, CDR2 SFDVKD. The CDR3 covers 16 residues. V lost 2 bases, J lost 0 bases, and 13 bases lay in between. The CDR3 nucleotides read TGTGCCACCAGTGATTGTCGGGGGGCGGGCTCCTACGAGCAGTACGTC. This sequence encodes CATSDCRGAGSYEQYV.

The chain couples TRBV11-2 to TRBJ2-7; D call uncertain. The V and J ends lost 1 base and 2 bases respectively, with 6 bases between them. The CDR3 spans 13 residues. In germline, CDR1 is SGHAT, CDR2 FQNNGV. The CDR3 sequence is CASSLGGPYEQYV. The CDR3 DNA follows: TGTGCCAGCAGCTTAGGTGGCCCCTACGAGCAGTACGTC.

V is TRBV19 and J is TRBJ1-4; D unresolved. Germline lookup yields CDR1 LNHDA and CDR2 SQIVND (reference sequence). Trimming pared 5 bases from V and 0 bases from J, leaving 16 bases between. This CDR3 is 17 amino acids long. This chain's CDR3 is CASSSPGLGATNEKLFF. The CDR3 bases are TGTGCCAGTAGTTCCCCCGGTCTGGGAGCAACTAATGAAAAACTGTTTTTT.

The CDR3 spells CSAGDRGYSNQPQHF. The CDR3 DNA reads as TGCAGTGCTGGTGACAGGGGGTATAGCAATCAGCCCCAGCATTTT. This chain uses TRBV20-1 with TRBJ1-5, with 9 bases lining up with TRBD1. The V and J ends lost 5 bases and 0 bases, in that order; junction bases with no gene match: 5. Germline loops: CDR1 DFQATT, CDR2 SNEGSKA (reference sequence). The CDR3 contains 15 residues.

The chain joins TRBV6-5 to TRBJ2-3; D is ambiguous. With 5 bases removed from V and 3 bases from J, the gap between germline ends came to 12 bases. This CDR3 region has 14 residues. Germline CDR1 reads MNHEY; CDR2 reads SVGAGI. The CDR3 loop is CASSPTRWTDTQYF. CDR3 DNA: TGTGCCAGCAGTCCCACCCGTTGGACAGATACGCAGTATTTT.

V usage is TRBV3-1 (or the pseudogene TRBV3-2) and J usage is TRBJ2-2; either TRBD1 or TRBD2 may supply D (5 bases each). V dropped 4 bases and J dropped 6 bases, with 12 bases sitting between them. This CDR3 has 14 amino acids. From germline, CDR1 is LGHDT and CDR2 YNNKEL (reference sequence). CDR3 region: CASSRRLGAGELFF. The CDR3 coding sequence is TGTGCCAGCAGCCGGAGGCTGGGGGCCGGGGAGCTGTTTTTT.

This rearrangement joins TRBV3-1 (or the pseudogene TRBV3-2) to TRBJ1-1; D is perhaps TRBD1 (6 bases). Germline CDR1 and CDR2: LGHDT and YNNKEL (reference sequence). Trimming stripped 4 bases from V and 0 bases from J, with 12 bases between. The CDR3 extends over 15 amino acids. The CDR3 DNA follows: TGTGCCAGCAGCCGATTACAGGGTCTGAACACTGAAGCTTTCTTT. Protein sequence: CASSRLQGLNTEAFF.

The gene calls are TRBV25-1 and TRBJ1-1, with a tentative D call TRBD1 (6 bases). V was clipped by 7 bases and J by 1 base, with 19 bases between them. The germline CDR1 and CDR2 sequences are MGHDK and SYGVNS. The CDR3 has 16 amino acids. This CDR3 is CASTEWRGDGNTEAFF. CDR3 DNA: TGTGCCAGCACCGAATGGAGGGGGGATGGGAACACTGAAGCTTTCTTT. Full variable domain (remainder filled in from reference TRBV25-1 and TRBJ1-1): EADIYQTPRYLVIGTGKKITLECSQTMGHDKMYWYQQDPGMELHLIHYSYGVNSTEKGDLSSESTVSRIRTEHFPLTLESARPSHTSQYLCASTEWRGDGNTEAFFGQGTRLTVV.

The chain couples TRBV6-5 to TRBJ2-3; tentatively, D is TRBD2 (6 bases). Trimming cost V 7 bases and J 1 base, with 9 bases left between them. CDR3 length: 13 amino acids. Germline V gives CDR1 MNHEY, CDR2 SVGAGI. Here the CDR3 reads CASTRGRTDTQYF. The CDR3, as DNA: TGTGCCAGCACGCGGGGCCGCACAGATACGCAGTATTTT.

The chain joins TRBV4-1 to TRBJ2-2; the match to TRBD2 covers 14 bases. J gave up 7 bases and V 3 bases, and 7 bases lay outside the gene matches. Germline V CDR1 and CDR2: MGHRA, YSYEKL. The CDR3 runs to 17 residues. The CDR3 DNA reads as TGCGCCAGCAGCCAGGGGACTAGCGGGGGATTCAGCGGGGAGCTGTTTTTT. This gives the protein CASSQGTSGGFSGELFF.

The chain is built from TRBV6-5 and TRBJ2-7, with 9 bases aligning to TRBD1. Germline assignment: CDR1 MNHEY and CDR2 SVGAGI. The CDR3 covers 15 residues. J was trimmed by 4 bases and V by 8 bases; bases with no gene match: 12. CDR3 nucleotides: TGTGCCAGCGGCACCCCCTCGGACAGGGGTTACGAGCAGTACTTC. Translated: CASGTPSDRGYEQYF.